This TCR beta chain was obtained from a study of tumour-infiltrating T cells in Burkitt lymphoma. In regard to this clone: The same CDR3 arises from other DNA sequences in this sample as well.

The CDR3 is 14 residues long. Germline loops: CDR1 SGHRS, CDR2 YFSETQ. Trimming took off 0 bases at V and 3 bases at J, with 9 bases between the two ends. Here immunoSEQ multiplex PCR was the method, and the copy in TCRdb shows in-frame clones only, minus some. The sample includes about 3,500 clones, roughly 13% of them seen just once. Sequencing was done on a sample of tumor tissue. This clonotype was obtained from a human donor with Burkitt lymphoma. The gene calls are TRBV5-1 and TRBJ1-2; a possible D gene is TRBD1 (6 bases). CDR3 loop: CASSLDRVDYGYTF. In nucleotides, the CDR3 is TGCGCCAGCAGCTTGGACAGGGTGGACTATGGCTACACCTTC.